This TCR beta chain is drawn from a study of T cells in Graves' hyperthyroidism and ophthalmopathy. TCR beta CDR3 sequences were amplified from RNA transcripts. In the first-round RT-PCR of the TCR CDR3, the HTBI primer set was used. TCRdb reprocessed the multiplex PCR reads via MiXCR and lists one record per CDR3 protein. The sample has about 610,000 distinct CDR3 sequences; approximately 15% are singletons. Overall study findings and caveats: The majority of expanded thyroid clonotypes above 0.001 also appeared in blood.

As regards this clonotype: As yet, its antigen is unknown.

The germline V gene has CDR1 KGHSH and CDR2 LQKENI. The CDR3 extends over 16 amino acids. Trimming shortened V by 6 bases and J by 1 base, and 18 bases separated the two germline ends. The sample comprised blood. V gene TRBV18 combines with J gene TRBJ1-1; D not resolved. The source of this sequence is a woman between 35 and 50 years old with Graves' ophthalmopathy. In nucleotides, the CDR3 is TGTGCCAGCTCTCCCCTAGCCGGGGTCCGGAACACTGAAGCTTTCTTT. Translating it yields CASSPLAGVRNTEAFF. Full variable domain (remainder filled in from reference TRBV18 and TRBJ1-1): NAGVMQNPRHLVRRRGQEARLRCSPMKGHSHVYWYRQLPEEGLKFMVYLQKENIIDESGMPKERFSAEFPKEGPSILRIQQVVRGDSAAYFCASSPLAGVRNTEAFFGQGTRLTVV.